What follows are 24 T cell receptor beta chains derived from one specimen sequenced in a study of T-cell memory formation after mild COVID-19. From the 5' RACE reads, TCRdb called clonotypes with MiXCR, one entry per CDR3 protein. The table lists 120,000 or so distinct CDR3 sequences, 5% to 6.5% of them singletons. Sequenced input: PBMCs or a T cell subset sorted from them (not recorded which). These receptors all stem from an adult woman who had mild COVID-19 (a few samples of this study predate the infection). Cell type and time point are not known.

This clonotype turned up a few times. The genes are TRBV6-6 and TRBJ2-7; the D gene is possibly TRBD2 (6 bases). CDR3 length: 15 amino acids. V was trimmed by 0 bases and J by 1 base, leaving 10 bases between them. CDR1 is MNHNY, CDR2 SVGAGI, per germline (reference sequence). The CDR3 protein is CASSYSMGGSYEQYF. In nucleotides, the CDR3 is TGTGCCAGCAGTTACTCGATGGGGGGATCCTACGAGCAGTACTTC.

This clonotype has only a few counts. The rearrangement links TRBV6-5 to TRBJ1-3; unclear D gene. The CDR3 has 16 residues. The germline gives CDR1 MNHEY, CDR2 SVGAGI. V lost 0 bases and J 2 bases, leaving 11 bases between the germline ends. CDR3 bases: TGTGCCAGCAGTTACTCGAATATGGGTCCTGGAAACACCATATATTTT. Encoded protein: CASSYSNMGPGNTIYF.

The chain is built from TRBV5-5 and TRBJ1-5; 8 bases align to TRBD1. The length of the CDR3 is 17 residues. Germline lookup yields CDR1 SGHKS and CDR2 YYEKEE (reference sequence). With V trimmed by 4 bases and J by 2 bases, 11 bases remained unmatched. CDR3 amino acids: CASSRDYRGNGNQPQHF. CDR3 sequence (DNA): TGTGCCAGCAGCCGAGACTACAGGGGGAACGGCAATCAGCCCCAGCATTTT.

V and J are TRBV18 and TRBJ1-2, with a possible D match to TRBD1 (5 bases). Germline CDR1 KGHSH, CDR2 LQKENI. The CDR3 is 13 residues long. With 3 bases removed from V and 6 bases from J, the gap between germline ends came to 11 bases. The CDR3 region is CASSPKGVDGYTF. CDR3 in DNA: TGTGCCAGCTCACCGAAAGGGGTTGATGGCTACACCTTC. Complete variable domain (other parts from reference TRBV18 and TRBJ1-2): NAGVMQNPRHLVRRRGQEARLRCSPMKGHSHVYWYRQLPEEGLKFMVYLQKENIIDESGMPKERFSAEFPKEGPSILRIQQVVRGDSAAYFCASSPKGVDGYTFGSGTRLTVV.

The CDR3 loop is CASGLAAGTGTDTQYF. For the CDR3, the DNA is TGTGCTAGTGGTTTGGCTGCCGGGACGGGCACAGATACGCAGTATTTT. The genes are TRBV12-5 and TRBJ2-3; D tentatively reads TRBD1 or TRBD2 (5 bases each). The ends were cut back, 1 base at V and 1 base at J, with 12 bases in the middle. The CDR3 length is 16 residues. CDR1 LGHNT and CDR2 FRNRAP come from the germline V gene.

This clonotype has ten or more counts. The V call is TRBV27, the J call TRBJ1-5; 12 positions agree with TRBD1. The CDR3 has 17 residues. V trimming: 5 bases; J trimming: 1 base; junction bases outside the gene matches: 6. The germline CDR1 and CDR2 sequences are MNHEY and SMNVEV (reference sequence). CDR3 in amino acids: CASSRRDRGLSNQPQHF. The CDR3 nucleotides are TGTGCCAGCAGTCGCCGGGACAGGGGGCTAAGCAATCAGCCCCAGCATTTT.

This clonotype turned up a few times. The DNA is left out, because the CDR3 cannot be placed on it with certainty; the CDR3 is given as TCRdb lists it. The V and J genes are TRBV21-1 and TRBJ2-2. TRBV21-1 is a pseudogene locus. The CDR3 is 16 amino acids in total, end residues counted. The CDR3 protein is CASSKRQSGTPGSCFF.

This clonotype appeared many times. The rearrangement joins TRBV20-1 to TRBJ2-3; 8 bases match TRBD1. Germline lookup yields CDR1 DFQATT and CDR2 SNEGSKA (reference sequence). There are 14 residues in the CDR3. J was trimmed by 1 base and V by 3 bases; bases with no gene match: 3. CDR3 DNA sequence: TGCAGTGCTAGTTCCAGGGGGCGCACAGATACGCAGTATTTT. It yields the protein CSASSRGRTDTQYF.

This clonotype was counted between two and nine times. The genes are TRBV7-2 and TRBJ1-1, with unresolved D. Trimming left V 2 bases short and J 1 base short, with 11 bases between. The CDR3 spans 15 residues. Germline CDR1 and CDR2: SGHTA and FQGNSA. The CDR3 loop is CASSLNAQANTEAFF. Here the CDR3 DNA reads TGTGCCAGCAGCTTAAATGCGCAGGCGAACACTGAAGCTTTCTTT.

This clonotype was observed at least ten times. The chain joins TRBV6-2 or TRBV6-3 to TRBJ2-7; D unclear. The germline gives CDR1 MNHEY, CDR2 SVGEGT. Between the trimmed V and J ends, which lost 5 bases and 2 bases, there was a span of 10 bases. CDR3 length: 13 amino acids. Here the CDR3 reads CASSLTTPYEQYF. The CDR3 DNA follows: TGTGCCAGCAGTCTTACTACTCCCTACGAGCAGTACTTC.

This clonotype was seen only a few times. The chain combines TRBV20-1 with TRBJ1-1; no clear D. Trimming removed 7 bases from V and 0 bases from J, with 6 bases in between. This CDR3 is built from 11 residues. Germline-derived CDR1 and CDR2 are DFQATT and SNEGSKA (reference sequence). CDR3 region: CSVVMNTEAFF. CDR3 sequence (DNA): TGCAGTGTGGTGATGAACACTGAAGCTTTCTTT.

V and J are TRBV7-9 and TRBJ2-7; TRBD2 might be the D (5 bases). CDR3 size: 15 residues. V gave up 4 bases and J gave up 1 base, with 14 bases separating them. Germline V CDR1 and CDR2: SEHNR, FQNEAQ (reference sequence). This CDR3 reads CASSSPGLLSYEQYF. DNA of the CDR3: TGTGCCAGCAGCTCCCCCGGACTCTTATCCTACGAGCAGTACTTC.

This clonotype turned up a few times. The chain links TRBV3-1 to TRBJ2-1, with 8 bases matching TRBD1. Per the germline V gene, CDR1 is LGHDT and CDR2 is YNNKEL (reference sequence). Trimming at V came to 4 bases and at J to 5 bases, leaving 7 bases not matched to a gene. The CDR3 totals 15 residues. DNA for the CDR3: TGTGCCAGCAGCCTCACCGGGACAGGTCACAATGAGCAGTTCTTC. It specifies CASSLTGTGHNEQFF.

The chain carries TRBV2 and TRBJ2-3; 8 bases agree with TRBD1. Germline lookup yields CDR1 SNHLY and CDR2 FYNNEI. V gave up 5 bases and J gave up 2 bases; unmatched junction bases: 6. The CDR3 is made up of 15 amino acids. Here the CDR3 reads CASSRTGSITDTQYF. The CDR3 nucleotides read TGTGCCAGCAGTCGGACAGGGTCTATCACAGATACGCAGTATTTT.

This clonotype was recorded at least ten times. The chain links TRBV7-2 to TRBJ2-5; weak D call: TRBD2 (5 bases). CDR3 size: 13 residues. V dropped 7 bases and J dropped 3 bases, with 12 bases sitting between them. CDR1 SGHTA and CDR2 FQGNSA come from the germline V gene. The CDR3 loop reads CASTPSREETQYF. The CDR3 DNA sequence: TGTGCCAGCACCCCTTCGCGGGAAGAGACCCAGTACTTC.

In this sample, this clonotype turned up a few times. V is TRBV29-1 and J is TRBJ1-1; 10 bases are shared with TRBD1. The trim removed 3 bases at V and 11 bases at J, leaving 6 bases unmatched. The CDR3 is 12 amino acids. In germline, CDR1 is SQVTM, CDR2 ANQGSEA. As DNA, the CDR3 is TGCAGCGTTGAGACAGGGGGCGCGAGCGCTTTCTTT. Translating it yields CSVETGGASAFF.

This clonotype was detected only a few times. CDR3 loop: CASSLWEGAEAFF. The CDR3 DNA reads as TGTGCCAGCAGCTTATGGGAGGGGGCTGAAGCTTTCTTT. The chain uses TRBV7-3 and TRBJ1-1; TRBD1 is a possible D gene (6 bases). The CDR3 has 13 residues. Trimming cost V 2 bases and J 6 bases, with 10 bases left between them. CDR1 SGHTA and CDR2 FQGTGA come from the germline V gene. The full variable domain, with the rest looked up from reference TRBV7-3 and TRBJ1-1, is GAGVSQTPSNKVTEKGKYVELRCDPISGHTALYWYRQSLGQGPEFLIYFQGTGAADDSGLPNDRFFAVRPEGSVSTLKIQRTERGDSAVYLCASSLWEGAEAFFGQGTRLTVV.

This clonotype has only a few counts. The rearrangement uses TRBV29-1 and TRBJ1-1; D is uncertain. Between the trimmed V and J ends, which lost 2 bases and 7 bases, there was a span of 14 bases. CDR3 length: 13 amino acids. Germline V gene sequence: CDR1 SQVTM, CDR2 ANQGSEA. This chain's CDR3 is CSVEPGPFGEAFF. The CDR3 coding sequence is TGCAGCGTTGAACCCGGACCCTTCGGTGAAGCTTTCTTT.

This clonotype was counted at least ten times. This chain uses TRBV27 with TRBJ2-3; a possible D gene is TRBD1 (7 bases). V gave up 4 bases and J gave up 4 bases, with 18 bases separating them. This CDR3 spans 16 amino acids. The germline CDR1 and CDR2 sequences are MNHEY and SMNVEV (reference sequence). The CDR3 DNA follows: TGTGCCAGCAGTTATAGGCGTCAGGGGGAGGCAGATACGCAGTATTTT. Its translation: CASSYRRQGEADTQYF.

The V call is TRBV5-4, the J call TRBJ2-2; TRBD1 agrees at 9 bases. J gave up 0 bases and V 7 bases, and 7 bases lay outside the gene matches. CDR1 SGHNT and CDR2 YYREEE come from the germline V gene (reference sequence). CDR3 length: 16 residues. The CDR3 here is CASGSRTGANTGELFF. The CDR3 DNA follows: TGTGCCAGCGGATCCCGGACAGGGGCGAACACCGGGGAGCTGTTTTTT.

This clonotype was detected a few times. The rearrangement joins TRBV7-2 to TRBJ2-7; D is possibly TRBD2 (5 bases). The CDR3 is 13 residues long. The V gene lost 3 bases and the J gene lost 5 bases, with 11 bases spanning the gap. CDR1 and CDR2 (germline): SGHTA, FQGNSA. The CDR3 coding sequence is TGTGCCAGCAGCTTCCTAGCAACGCACGAGCAGTACTTC. It yields the protein CASSFLATHEQYF.

This sequence joins TRBV7-9 and TRBJ2-2; D call uncertain. V lost 5 bases and J 6 bases, leaving 10 bases between the germline ends. This CDR3 comprises 13 residues. Looked up from germline, CDR1 is SEHNR and CDR2 is FQNEAQ (reference sequence). CDR3 in DNA: TGTGCCAGCAGCGACCAGTGGGCCGGGGAGCTGTTTTTT. Its protein product is CASSDQWAGELFF.

Only a few counts were recorded for this clonotype. The gene calls are TRBV7-9 and TRBJ2-3; 7 nucleotides align to TRBD1. Germline lookup yields CDR1 SEHNR and CDR2 FQNEAQ (reference sequence). V was clipped by 4 bases and J by 2 bases; unmatched bases: 6. The CDR3 has 15 amino acids. CDR3 DNA: TGTGCCAGCAGCTCATGGACAGGCACCACAGATACGCAGTATTTT. Its protein is CASSSWTGTTDTQYF.

The rearrangement uses TRBV4-3 and TRBJ2-7, with D possibly TRBD1 on 6 matching bases. The CDR3 is made up of 16 amino acids. V was pared by 6 bases and J by 1 base, with 19 bases between. Per the germline V gene, CDR1 is LGHNA and CDR2 is YSLEER. CDR3 in amino acids: CASSPARGSGSYEQYF. CDR3 bases: TGCGCCAGCAGTCCTGCCAGGGGATCTGGGTCCTACGAGCAGTACTTC.